What follows are 15 T cell receptor beta chains derived from one specimen sequenced in a study of regulatory T cells in long-lasting Graves disease. With iRepertoire HTBI primers and Arm-PCR of CDR3 regions, TCR beta libraries were built. TCRdb ran MiXCR on the multiplex PCR reads and lists one entry per CDR3 protein. The repertoire has around 460,000 distinct CDR3 sequences, 11% to 15% of them found once; the top ten carry roughly 15%. Sample time point: newly diagnosed GD, antithyroid drugs for less than 3 months. The TCR library was made from RNA that had been extracted from PBMCs in TRIzol. These records were also assigned to another study, of T cells in Graves' hyperthyroidism and ophthalmopathy.

The sample consisted of peripheral blood mononuclear cells (PBMCs), taken at new diagnosis, from a patient treated with antithyroid drugs. The receptors shown here come from a woman aged 45-65 years with Graves disease.

The table lists this clonotype with many counts. The chain recombines TRBV28 with TRBJ1-5; D gene uncertain. The CDR3 totals 15 residues. V shed 8 bases and J shed 0 bases, with 14 bases lying between them. Germline CDR1 and CDR2: MDHEN and SYDVKM. CDR3 DNA sequence: TGTGCCAGCTCCCGTTGGGGAGCTAGCAATCAGCCCCAGCATTTT. It codes for CASSRWGASNQPQHF.

Ten or more counts support this clonotype. The genes are TRBV3-1 and TRBJ2-1; a weak D match, TRBD1 (6 bases). V was shortened by 4 bases and J by 8 bases, with 15 bases between the two germline ends. The CDR3 spans 14 residues. CDR1 is LGHDT and CDR2 is YNNKEL in the germline V gene (reference sequence). As DNA, the CDR3 is TGTGCCAGCAGCCCAGGGCTGGGGGCACATGAGCAGTTCTTC. Protein product: CASSPGLGAHEQFF.

This clonotype was seen repeatedly, ten times or more. The rearrangement links TRBV5-6 to TRBJ2-7; D gene uncertain. The CDR3 is made up of 11 amino acids. V lost 2 bases and J lost 5, with 5 bases in between. The germline gives CDR1 SGHDT, CDR2 YYEEEE. CDR3: CASSFTNEQYF. Here the CDR3 DNA reads TGTGCCAGCAGCTTCACTAACGAGCAGTACTTC.

The rearrangement uses TRBV9 and TRBJ2-3, with 8 bases lining up with TRBD1. J gave up 4 bases and V 3 bases, and 16 bases lay outside the gene matches. This CDR3 is 18 amino acids long. CDR1 SGDLS and CDR2 YYNGEE come from the germline V gene. The DNA of the CDR3 is TGTGCCAGCAGCGCGATAGACTCGAGACAGGGGCTTTCAGATACGCAGTATTTT. This encodes CASSAIDSRQGLSDTQYF. Filled out from reference TRBV9 and TRBJ2-3, the complete variable domain reads DSGVTQTPKHLITATGQRVTLRCSPRSGDLSVYWYQQSLDQGLQFLIQYYNGEERAKGNILERFSAQQFPDLHSELNLSSLELGDSALYFCASSAIDSRQGLSDTQYFGPGTRLTVL.

This clonotype was picked up a small number of times. The chain couples TRBV9 to TRBJ2-1; 10 bases are a match to TRBD2. The V and J ends lost 4 bases and 5 bases, in that order; junction bases with no gene match: 15. The CDR3 sequence is 18 residues long. Germline loops: CDR1 SGDLS, CDR2 YYNGEE. CDR3 region: CASSSLGMGTSADNEQFF. The CDR3, as DNA: TGTGCCAGCAGCTCCCTAGGTATGGGGACTAGCGCCGACAATGAGCAGTTCTTC. The full variable domain, with the rest looked up from reference TRBV9 and TRBJ2-1, is DSGVTQTPKHLITATGQRVTLRCSPRSGDLSVYWYQQSLDQGLQFLIQYYNGEERAKGNILERFSAQQFPDLHSELNLSSLELGDSALYFCASSSLGMGTSADNEQFFGPGTRLTVL.

The V gene is TRBV9, the J gene TRBJ1-3; D remains ambiguous. The CDR3 totals 13 residues. Germline V gene lookup returns CDR1 SGDLS and CDR2 YYNGEE. Trimming cost V 6 bases and J 7 bases, with 14 bases left between them. CDR3 nucleotides: TGTGCCAGCACCAACAGAGTTGGGAACACCATATATTTT. Amino acid sequence: CASTNRVGNTIYF.

This clonotype occurred many times. This chain connects TRBV7-8 to TRBJ2-2; TRBD2 matches at 7 bases. The CDR3 totals 18 residues. Germline V gene data show CDR1 as SGHVS and CDR2 as FQNEAQ. Germline trimming cut 1 base from V and 1 base from J; bases unmatched to any gene: 9. CDR3 region: CASSLVGGGSGNTGELFF. CDR3 coding DNA: TGTGCCAGCAGCTTAGTTGGGGGGGGTAGCGGGAACACCGGGGAGCTGTTTTTT.

The sample holds a few counts of this clonotype. The V gene is TRBV5-1, the J gene TRBJ2-5; D may correspond to TRBD1 or TRBD2 (5 bases each). CDR1 is SGHRS and CDR2 is YFSETQ in the germline V gene. This CDR3 has 14 amino acids. V lost 2 bases, J lost 5 bases, and 13 bases lay in between. The CDR3 loop is CASSLIRGRETQYF. CDR3 DNA sequence: TGCGCCAGCAGCTTAATCCGGGGCCGGGAGACCCAGTACTTC.

The rearrangement uses TRBV27 and TRBJ2-7, with 10 bases matching TRBD2. The J segment lost 5 bases and the V segment lost 3 bases, leaving 7 bases of the junction unmatched. The CDR3 spans 15 residues. Looked up from germline, CDR1 is MNHEY and CDR2 is SMNVEV (reference sequence). As DNA, the CDR3 is TGTGCCAGCAGTTTTTCACTAGCGGGACGAGACGAGCAGTACTTC. This gives the protein CASSFSLAGRDEQYF.

The V call is TRBV5-4, the J call TRBJ2-1, with D tentatively TRBD2 (6 bases). Germline values: CDR1 SGHNT, CDR2 YYREEE (reference sequence). This CDR3 contains 14 residues. The V end was cut by 4 bases, the J end by 5 bases, with 13 bases between. The CDR3: CASSANIADNEQFF. In DNA, the CDR3 is TGTGCCAGCAGCGCTAACATAGCGGACAATGAGCAGTTCTTC.

In its sample, this clonotype was seen once. This may come from a read error, since a much larger clone is one base off. The V and J genes are TRBV6-2 or TRBV6-3 and TRBJ2-2; 12 bases agree with TRBD2. CDR1 is MNHEY, CDR2 SVGEGT, per germline. The CDR3 spans 14 residues. The CDR3 sequence is CASRWTSGAREPFF. CDR3 DNA: TGTGCCAGCAGGTGGACTAGCGGGGCCCGGGAGCCGTTTTTT.

This clonotype was picked up many times. The rearrangement joins TRBV27 to TRBJ2-7, with D possibly matching TRBD1 (5 bases). Deletions cut 4 bases from V and 3 bases from J, with 10 bases between. Looked up from germline, CDR1 is MNHEY and CDR2 is SMNVEV (reference sequence). The CDR3 is made up of 13 amino acids. CDR3 sequence (DNA): TGTGCCAGCAGTTCAGGGTCGAACTACGAGCAGTACTTC. It yields the protein CASSSGSNYEQYF.

The chain couples TRBV9 to TRBJ2-7; D not certain. Trimming took 1 base from V and 3 from J, leaving 8 bases between them. This CDR3 is built from 13 residues. Per the germline V gene, CDR1 is SGDLS and CDR2 is YYNGEE. CDR3 coding DNA: TGTGCCAGCAGCGTAAACGGAAACTACGAGCAGTACTTC. It codes for CASSVNGNYEQYF.

In regard to this clonotype: This may arise from a read error, as a much more abundant clone is one base away. The CDR3 does not end in the conserved phenylalanine or tryptophan, so this is likely a read error. The chain couples TRBV3-1 to TRBJ1-4; 10 bases agree with TRBD1. Germline V gene lookup returns CDR1 LGHDT and CDR2 YNNKEL (reference sequence). The V gene end was trimmed by 4 bases and the J gene end by 8 bases; junction bases not matched to a gene: 13. The CDR3 extends over 17 amino acids. The DNA for the CDR3 is TGTGCCAGCAGCCCCCACGGGACAGGGGAGGGAGGCGAAAAACTGTTTCTT. Its translation: CASSPHGTGEGGEKLFL.

This clonotype occurred a few times. The chain recombines TRBV13 with TRBJ2-3, with D hard to call. The V end was cut by 5 bases, the J end by 6 bases, with 18 bases between. Germline values: CDR1 PRHDT, CDR2 FYEKMQ (reference sequence). The CDR3 is made up of 15 amino acids. Written as DNA, the CDR3 is TGTGCCAGCAGCCCCAGAGTACCAGTATTGGATACGCAGTATTTT. Translation: CASSPRVPVLDTQYF.